The TCR beta chain described here comes from a study of OX40 agonist ivuxolimab in advanced cancers. In the study overall: The eligibility criteria allowed prior anti-PD-1, anti-PD-L1 or anti-CTLA-4 therapy, and about 40% had some.

The protocol was immunoSEQ multiplex PCR, while the TCRdb copy is restricted to in-frame clones and leaves out a portion. Here the sample spans about 55,000 clones, 86% being singletons. This clone was counted a single time. Its antigen is still unknown. Study-level results: Researchers report that CD8+ T cells had, on average, more expanded clones than CD4+.

The origin of this receptor is an adult with an advanced solid tumor such as melanoma, head and neck, liver or kidney cancer. The sequencing here drew on CD4+ or CD8+ T cells sorted from blood, taken in a trial of the OX40 agonist ivuxolimab.

In DNA, the CDR3 is TGTGCCAGCAGCTTGGCAGGGCACTATGGCTACACCTTC. Amino acids: CASSLAGHYGYTF. This rearrangement joins TRBV5-8 to TRBJ1-2; D might be TRBD1 (5 bases). The germline gives CDR1 SGHTS, CDR2 YDEGEE. V shed 0 bases and J shed 3 bases, with 6 bases lying between them. The CDR3 is 13 residues long. The variable domain in full, completed from reference TRBV5-8 and TRBJ1-2, reads EAGVTQSPTHLIKTRGQQATLRCSPISGHTSVYWYQQALGLGLQFLLWYDEGEERNRGNFPPRFSGRQFPNYSSELNVNALELEDSALYLCASSLAGHYGYTFGSGTRLTVV.